A selection of T cell receptor beta chains follows, all from one sample in a study of T cell repertoires in cytomegalovirus infection. These receptors' antigens are unknown. TCRdb called the reads again in MiXCR, with one record for every CDR3 protein. Seen here are about a million distinct CDR3 sequences, approximately 31% observed once, and the top ten hold around an eighth. Specimen: cultured CD8+ T cells from PBMCs, collected from culture after CMV antigen stimulation. Every receptor here comes from a human donor in good health (CMV status not recorded). Some clones in this sample may be carry-over from other donors' samples. CDR3s include the opening cysteine and the closing phenylalanine or tryptophan. D genes are given only for firm matches. Clone sizes are given selectively: once, few, many, or a class where the clone is expanded.

clone_size: NA; v_call: TRBV5-6; d_call: TRBD1; j_call: TRBJ1-1; cdr3_aa: CASQGDGNTEAFF; cdr3_nt: TGTGCTTCACAGGGGGACGGGAACACTGAAGCTTTCTTT
clone_size: NA; v_call: TRBV2; d_call: NA; j_call: TRBJ2-1; cdr3_aa: CAKSTGLSYNEQFF; cdr3_nt: TGTGCCAAGTCAACAGGACTCTCCTACAATGAGCAGTTCTTC
clone_size: NA; v_call: TRBV4-1; d_call: NA; j_call: TRBJ1-1; cdr3_aa: CASSQDGGRRDTEAFF; cdr3_nt: TGCGCCAGCAGCCAAGATGGGGGCCGGAGGGACACTGAAGCTTTCTTT
clone_size: NA; v_call: TRBV10-3; d_call: NA; j_call: TRBJ1-2; cdr3_aa: CAIYKGEDYGYTF; cdr3_nt: TGTGCCATCTATAAGGGGGAAGACTATGGCTACACCTTC
clone_size: NA; v_call: TRBV19; d_call: NA; j_call: TRBJ1-5; cdr3_aa: CASSIDHGVRGNQPQHF; cdr3_nt: TGTGCCAGTAGTATAGATCATGGTGTGAGGGGCAATCAGCCCCAGCATTTT
clone_size: NA; v_call: TRBV20-1; d_call: NA; j_call: TRBJ1-2; cdr3_aa: CSATGQNVNYGYTF; cdr3_nt: TGCAGTGCTACCGGACAGAACGTTAACTATGGCTACACCTTC
clone_size: NA; v_call: TRBV29-1; d_call: TRBD1; j_call: TRBJ2-2; cdr3_aa: CSSWTGPTGELFF; cdr3_nt: TGCAGCTCATGGACAGGGCCCACCGGGGAGCTGTTTTTT
clone_size: few; v_call: TRBV29-1; d_call: NA; j_call: TRBJ1-1; cdr3_aa: CSVLQGTEAFF; cdr3_nt: TGCAGTGTTTTACAGGGAACTGAAGCTTTCTTT
clone_size: NA; v_call: TRBV5-1; d_call: NA; j_call: TRBJ1-1; cdr3_aa: CASSLISEHTEAFF; cdr3_nt: TGCGCCAGCAGCTTGATTTCAGAGCACACTGAAGCTTTCTTT
clone_size: NA; v_call: TRBV29-1; d_call: NA; j_call: TRBJ1-2; cdr3_aa: CSVGRASRGYGYTF; cdr3_nt: TGCAGCGTTGGGAGGGCCTCGAGGGGCTATGGCTACACCTTC
clone_size: few; v_call: TRBV6-1; d_call: TRBD2; j_call: TRBJ2-3; cdr3_aa: CASSSPGLAGLSDTQYF; cdr3_nt: TGTGCCAGCAGTTCCCCTGGACTAGCGGGGTTGTCAGATACGCAGTATTTT
clone_size: NA; v_call: TRBV6-8; d_call: TRBD2; j_call: TRBJ2-1; cdr3_aa: CASSGPGTSGGPYIYNEQFF; cdr3_nt: TGTGCCAGCAGCGGCCCCGGGACTAGCGGGGGCCCTTATATTTACAATGAGCAGTTCTTC
clone_size: many; v_call: TRBV7-8; d_call: NA; j_call: TRBJ1-2; cdr3_aa: CASSLISWDGYTF; cdr3_nt: TGTGCCAGCAGCTTAATCTCATGGGATGGCTACACCTTC
clone_size: NA; v_call: TRBV12-3/TRBV12-4; d_call: NA; j_call: TRBJ1-5; cdr3_aa: CASTFTADNQPQHF; cdr3_nt: TGTGCCAGCACTTTCACGGCAGACAATCAGCCCCAGCATTTT
clone_size: few; v_call: TRBV7-9; d_call: NA; j_call: TRBJ2-1; cdr3_aa: CASSPSKGASSSYNEQFF; cdr3_nt: TGTGCCAGCAGCCCTTCGAAGGGAGCCTCGAGCTCCTACAATGAGCAGTTCTTC
clone_size: NA; v_call: TRBV15; d_call: TRBD1; j_call: TRBJ2-1; cdr3_aa: CATSGDRGYNEQFF; cdr3_nt: TGTGCCACCAGCGGGGACAGGGGCTACAATGAGCAGTTCTTC
clone_size: NA; v_call: TRBV15; d_call: TRBD1; j_call: TRBJ2-7; cdr3_aa: CATSLDRGYEQYF; cdr3_nt: TGTGCCACCTCCTTAGACAGGGGCTACGAGCAGTACTTC
clone_size: once; v_call: TRBV27; d_call: NA; j_call: TRBJ2-4; cdr3_aa: CVSSRGGAEAKNIQYF; cdr3_nt: TGTGTCAGCAGTAGAGGGGGGGCCGAAGCCAAAAACATTCAGTACTTC
clone_size: once; v_call: TRBV7-6; d_call: TRBD1; j_call: TRBJ1-4; cdr3_aa: CASSLCGQGVGLFYEKLFF; cdr3_nt: TGTGCCAGCAGCCTCTGCGGACAGGGCGTGGGTTTGTTTTATGAAAAACTGTTTTTT
clone_size: once; v_call: TRBV12-3/TRBV12-4; d_call: TRBD1; j_call: TRBJ2-1; cdr3_aa: CASILGTGVGNEQIF; cdr3_nt: TGTGCCAGCATCCTCGGGACAGGGGTCGGGAATGAGCAGATCTTC
clone_size: NA; v_call: TRBV7-6; d_call: TRBD1; j_call: TRBJ1-2; cdr3_aa: CASSPLQGPDYGYTF; cdr3_nt: TGTGCCAGCAGCCCTTTACAGGGGCCGGATTATGGCTACACCTTC
clone_size: few; v_call: TRBV19; d_call: NA; j_call: TRBJ2-1; cdr3_aa: CASSQVVRSEQFF; cdr3_nt: TGTGCCAGTAGTCAGGTCGTAAGGAGTGAGCAGTTCTTC
clone_size: NA; v_call: TRBV12-3/TRBV12-4; d_call: TRBD1; j_call: TRBJ1-2; cdr3_aa: CASSPGQENFFGYTF; cdr3_nt: TGTGCCAGCAGCCCCGGACAGGAAAACTTTTTTGGCTACACCTTC
clone_size: NA; v_call: TRBV10-3; d_call: TRBD1; j_call: TRBJ1-5; cdr3_aa: CAISETGTGGRQPQHF; cdr3_nt: TGTGCCATCAGTGAAACCGGGACAGGGGGCCGGCAGCCCCAGCATTTT
clone_size: NA; v_call: TRBV6-2/TRBV6-3; d_call: NA; j_call: TRBJ2-1; cdr3_aa: CASSPEGRANEQFF; cdr3_nt: TGTGCCAGCAGCCCCGAGGGGCGCGCGAATGAGCAGTTCTTC
clone_size: NA; v_call: TRBV5-6; d_call: TRBD1; j_call: TRBJ1-5; cdr3_aa: CASSRFARQGRSQPQHF; cdr3_nt: TGTGCCAGCAGCCGCTTCGCTAGACAGGGAAGGAGTCAGCCCCAGCATTTT
clone_size: few; v_call: TRBV12-3/TRBV12-4; d_call: NA; j_call: TRBJ2-7; cdr3_aa: CASTWGGGPYEQYF; cdr3_nt: TGTGCCAGCACCTGGGGCGGGGGCCCCTACGAGCAGTACTTC
clone_size: NA; v_call: TRBV29-1; d_call: NA; j_call: TRBJ2-1; cdr3_aa: CSVGRDYNEQFF; cdr3_nt: TGCAGCGTTGGAAGAGATTACAATGAGCAGTTCTTC
clone_size: few; v_call: TRBV27; d_call: NA; j_call: TRBJ2-5; cdr3_aa: CASSLHSEETQYF; cdr3_nt: TGTGCCAGCAGTTTGCACAGCGAAGAGACCCAGTACTTC
clone_size: NA; v_call: TRBV5-4; d_call: NA; j_call: TRBJ2-4; cdr3_aa: CASSLVGAGLAKNIQYF; cdr3_nt: TGTGCCAGCAGCTTGGTCGGGGCGGGGCTAGCCAAAAACATTCAGTACTTC
clone_size: NA; v_call: TRBV2; d_call: NA; j_call: TRBJ1-2; cdr3_aa: CASREDFFNYGYTF; cdr3_nt: TGTGCCAGCAGAGAGGATTTCTTTAACTATGGCTACACCTTC
clone_size: many; v_call: TRBV7-6; d_call: NA; j_call: TRBJ2-3; cdr3_aa: CASSSLGRTDTQYF; cdr3_nt: TGTGCCAGCAGCTCACTGGGACGCACAGATACGCAGTATTTT
clone_size: NA; v_call: TRBV9; d_call: NA; j_call: TRBJ1-1; cdr3_aa: CASSVVRRRDFEAFF; cdr3_nt: TGTGCCAGCAGCGTAGTAAGGCGCCGCGATTTTGAAGCTTTCTTT
clone_size: NA; v_call: TRBV19; d_call: TRBD1; j_call: TRBJ1-2; cdr3_aa: CASSISDREDRYGYTF; cdr3_nt: TGTGCCAGTAGTATTTCGGACAGGGAGGACCGCTATGGCTACACCTTC
clone_size: few; v_call: TRBV12-5; d_call: TRBD2; j_call: TRBJ2-5; cdr3_aa: CASAIAGGSQETQYF; cdr3_nt: TGTGCTAGTGCCATAGCGGGGGGCTCCCAAGAGACCCAGTACTTC
clone_size: NA; v_call: TRBV2; d_call: TRBD2; j_call: TRBJ2-2; cdr3_aa: CASRPILAGDTGELFF; cdr3_nt: TGTGCCAGCAGGCCCATACTAGCGGGGGACACCGGGGAGCTGTTTTTT
clone_size: NA; v_call: TRBV6-1; d_call: NA; j_call: TRBJ1-1; cdr3_aa: CASSAMGIQGEAFF; cdr3_nt: TGTGCCAGCAGTGCAATGGGGATCCAGGGTGAAGCTTTCTTT
clone_size: NA; v_call: TRBV28; d_call: TRBD1; j_call: TRBJ2-5; cdr3_aa: CATDRGAPQETQYF; cdr3_nt: TGTGCCACCGACAGGGGGGCCCCACAAGAGACCCAGTACTTC
clone_size: NA; v_call: TRBV6-2/TRBV6-3; d_call: NA; j_call: TRBJ2-2; cdr3_aa: CATATAPGTGELFF; cdr3_nt: TGTGCCACCGCGACGGCCCCGGGCACCGGGGAGCTGTTTTTT
clone_size: few; v_call: TRBV7-9; d_call: NA; j_call: TRBJ1-1; cdr3_aa: CASSSSLGSEGLNTEAFF; cdr3_nt: TGTGCCAGCAGCTCCTCACTGGGTTCCGAGGGGTTGAACACTGAAGCTTTCTTT
clone_size: few; v_call: TRBV13; d_call: TRBD1; j_call: TRBJ2-7; cdr3_aa: CASNLAGTGRHEQYF; cdr3_nt: TGTGCCAGCAACCTTGCCGGGACAGGGCGCCACGAGCAGTACTTC
clone_size: NA; v_call: TRBV5-5; d_call: NA; j_call: TRBJ2-2; cdr3_aa: CASSPGLDSFGTGELFF; cdr3_nt: TGTGCCAGCAGCCCCGGACTGGACTCCTTTGGGACCGGGGAGCTGTTTTTT
clone_size: NA; v_call: TRBV2; d_call: NA; j_call: TRBJ1-1; cdr3_aa: CASSRGGRMNTEAFF; cdr3_nt: TGTGCCAGCAGTCGAGGGGGACGGATGAACACTGAAGCTTTCTTT
clone_size: NA; v_call: TRBV6-2/TRBV6-3; d_call: NA; j_call: TRBJ1-2; cdr3_aa: CASIEIGSAYGYTF; cdr3_nt: TGTGCCAGCATCGAAATTGGGTCAGCCTATGGCTACACCTTC
clone_size: NA; v_call: TRBV6-2/TRBV6-3; d_call: TRBD2; j_call: TRBJ2-1; cdr3_aa: CASSTLAGGISYNEQFF; cdr3_nt: TGTGCCAGCAGCACACTAGCGGGGGGCATCTCCTACAATGAGCAGTTCTTC
clone_size: few; v_call: TRBV4-1; d_call: TRBD1; j_call: TRBJ2-1; cdr3_aa: CASSQGTGGLEQFF; cdr3_nt: TGCGCCAGCAGCCAAGGGACAGGGGGACTAGAGCAGTTCTTC
clone_size: NA; v_call: TRBV6-1; d_call: NA; j_call: TRBJ2-7; cdr3_aa: CASSEIEQYF; cdr3_nt: TGTGCCAGCAGTGAAATAGAGCAGTACTTC
clone_size: medium-sized; v_call: TRBV6-1; d_call: NA; j_call: TRBJ2-1; cdr3_aa: CASSETGYNEQFF; cdr3_nt: TGTGCCAGCAGTGAAACAGGCTACAATGAGCAGTTCTTC
clone_size: NA; v_call: TRBV4-1; d_call: NA; j_call: TRBJ1-4; cdr3_aa: CASSHQTPGEKLFF; cdr3_nt: TGCGCCAGCAGCCACCAGACCCCCGGTGAAAAACTGTTTTTT
clone_size: many; v_call: TRBV6-2/TRBV6-3; d_call: TRBD2; j_call: TRBJ2-1; cdr3_aa: CASTRGRGNEQFF; cdr3_nt: TGTGCCAGCACCCGGGGGAGGGGCAATGAGCAGTTCTTC
clone_size: many; v_call: TRBV7-2; d_call: TRBD2; j_call: TRBJ2-1; cdr3_aa: CASSSPTGGEIEQFF; cdr3_nt: TGTGCCAGCAGCTCACCGACCGGGGGGGAGATTGAGCAGTTCTTC
clone_size: few; v_call: TRBV5-6; d_call: NA; j_call: TRBJ2-2; cdr3_aa: CASSLAQVGTGELFF; cdr3_nt: TGTGCCAGCAGCTTGGCCCAGGTTGGCACCGGGGAGCTGTTTTTT
clone_size: NA; v_call: TRBV29-1; d_call: NA; j_call: TRBJ2-3; cdr3_aa: CSVDPGVTDTQYF; cdr3_nt: TGCAGCGTGGACCCCGGGGTCACAGATACGCAGTATTTT
clone_size: NA; v_call: TRBV4-1; d_call: TRBD1; j_call: TRBJ1-2; cdr3_aa: CASSTQGAGDPFGYTF; cdr3_nt: TGCGCCAGCAGTACACAGGGGGCGGGAGACCCTTTCGGCTACACCTTC
clone_size: NA; v_call: TRBV7-9; d_call: NA; j_call: TRBJ2-3; cdr3_aa: CASSSGGDPSTDTQYF; cdr3_nt: TGTGCCAGCAGTTCCGGGGGAGATCCCAGCACAGATACGCAGTATTTT
clone_size: NA; v_call: TRBV7-8; d_call: TRBD2; j_call: TRBJ2-1; cdr3_aa: CASSLARTSLDEQFF; cdr3_nt: TGTGCCAGCAGCTTAGCAAGGACTAGCTTGGATGAGCAGTTCTTC
clone_size: few; v_call: TRBV7-6; d_call: NA; j_call: TRBJ2-1; cdr3_aa: CASSLVGGPDYEQFF; cdr3_nt: TGTGCCAGCAGCTTAGTAGGGGGGCCGGACTATGAGCAGTTCTTC
clone_size: NA; v_call: TRBV6-2/TRBV6-3; d_call: TRBD2; j_call: TRBJ2-3; cdr3_aa: CASSPVRGGSTDTQYF; cdr3_nt: TGTGCCAGCAGTCCCGTGCGGGGGGGAAGCACAGATACGCAGTATTTT
clone_size: few; v_call: TRBV9; d_call: NA; j_call: TRBJ2-1; cdr3_aa: CASSARGGINEQFF; cdr3_nt: TGTGCCAGCAGCGCCCGGGGCGGAATCAATGAGCAGTTCTTC
clone_size: NA; v_call: TRBV20-1; d_call: NA; j_call: TRBJ1-5; cdr3_aa: CSARDLYQTSDQPQHF; cdr3_nt: TGCAGTGCTAGAGATCTTTATCAGACATCCGATCAGCCCCAGCATTTT